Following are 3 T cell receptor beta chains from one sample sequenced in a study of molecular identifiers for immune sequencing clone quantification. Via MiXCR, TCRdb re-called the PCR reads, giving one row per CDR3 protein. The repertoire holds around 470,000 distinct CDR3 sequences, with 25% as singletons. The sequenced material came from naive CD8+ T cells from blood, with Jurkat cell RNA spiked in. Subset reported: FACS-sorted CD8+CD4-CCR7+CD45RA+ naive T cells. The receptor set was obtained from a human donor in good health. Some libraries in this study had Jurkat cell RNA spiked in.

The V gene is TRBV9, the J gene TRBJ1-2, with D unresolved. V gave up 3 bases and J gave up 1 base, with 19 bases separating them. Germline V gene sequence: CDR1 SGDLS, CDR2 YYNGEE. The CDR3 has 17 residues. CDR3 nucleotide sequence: TGTGCCAGCAGCGCACGAGAGAAAACGGAGCATAACTATGGCTACACCTTC. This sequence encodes CASSAREKTEHNYGYTF.

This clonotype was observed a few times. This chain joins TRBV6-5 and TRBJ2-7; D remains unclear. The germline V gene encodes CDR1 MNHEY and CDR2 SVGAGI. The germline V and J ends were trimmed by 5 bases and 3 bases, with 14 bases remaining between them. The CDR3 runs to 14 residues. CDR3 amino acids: CASSRDGSGYEQYF. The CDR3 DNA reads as TGTGCCAGCAGTAGAGACGGTTCTGGCTACGAGCAGTACTTC.

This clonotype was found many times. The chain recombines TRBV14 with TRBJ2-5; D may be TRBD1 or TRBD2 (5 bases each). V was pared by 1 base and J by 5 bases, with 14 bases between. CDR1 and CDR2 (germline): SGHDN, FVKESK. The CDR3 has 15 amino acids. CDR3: CASSQAGTTSETQYF. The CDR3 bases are TGTGCCAGCAGCCAAGCCGGGACCACTTCGGAGACCCAGTACTTC.